The clone carrying this T cell receptor (beta chain) was found once. These data originate in a study of T cells in narcolepsy. The repertoire was sequenced with immunoSEQ multiplex PCR; TCRdb's copy has only in-frame clones and lacks some. Of tens of thousands of clones listed, roughly nine tenths are singletons. The CDR3 extends over 10 amino acids. From germline, CDR1 is DFQATT and CDR2 SNEGSKA (reference sequence). V was shortened by 6 bases and J by 6 bases, with 6 bases between the two germline ends. Material: CD45RA- memory CD4+ T cells from PBMCs. The chain couples TRBV20-1 to TRBJ2-1; the D is unclear. The receptor was derived from a human donor with narcolepsy. The CDR3 nucleotides are TGCAGTGCATACCTCAATGAGCAGTTCTTC. Its translation: CSAYLNEQFF.